These 22 T cell receptor beta chains were sequenced from one sample in a study of T cell responses to AZD1222 COVID-19 vaccine. TCRdb's table, derived via immunoSEQ multiplex PCR, lists solely in-frame clones and lacks some. The sample consists of around 140,000 clones, just under 95% of them appearing once. The material was peripheral blood, obtained on day 0 of AZD1222 vaccination. The receptors originated from an adult in good health.

The CDR3 region is CSASWGAETQYF. DNA for the CDR3: TGCAGTGCTAGTTGGGGGGCAGAGACCCAGTACTTC. This rearrangement joins TRBV20-1 to TRBJ2-5; D tentatively fits TRBD1 or TRBD2 (6 bases each). The CDR3 runs to 12 residues. Trimming pared 3 bases from V and 4 bases from J, leaving 9 bases between. CDR1 and CDR2 from the germline V gene are DFQATT and SNEGSKA (reference sequence).

This rearrangement joins TRBV10-1 to TRBJ2-1, with 7 bases aligning to TRBD2. CDR1 and CDR2 from the germline V gene are WNHNN and SYGVQD (reference sequence). J gave up 0 bases and V 5 bases, and 13 bases lay outside the gene matches. The CDR3 runs to 18 residues. The DNA of the CDR3 is TGCGCCAGCAGTCCGATCTTCGGGCTAGCGGACTCCTACAATGAGCAGTTCTTC. It specifies CASSPIFGLADSYNEQFF.

The V and J genes are TRBV2 and TRBJ1-1, with D unresolved. V shed 7 bases and J shed 6 bases, with 9 bases lying between them. Germline V gene lookup returns CDR1 SNHLY and CDR2 FYNNEI. The CDR3 has 11 amino acids. The CDR3 nucleotides are TGTGCCAGCACTCTTAGGGCTGAAGCTTTCTTT. Translating it yields CASTLRAEAFF. The full variable domain, its missing parts supplied by reference TRBV2 and TRBJ1-1, is EPEVTQTPSHQVTQMGQEVILRCVPISNHLYFYWYRQILGQKVEFLVSFYNNEISEKSEIFDDQFSVERPDGSNFTLKIRSTKLEDSAMYFCASTLRAEAFFGQGTRLTVV.

The rearrangement joins TRBV3-1 (or the pseudogene TRBV3-2) to TRBJ2-7; the D gene is possibly TRBD2 (6 bases). The CDR3 is 16 residues long. Germline V lookup: CDR1 LGHDT, CDR2 YNNKEL (reference sequence). V shed 0 bases and J shed 1 base, with 13 bases lying between them. The CDR3 protein is CASSQDASVRSYEQYF. CDR3 DNA: TGTGCCAGCAGCCAAGATGCTAGCGTAAGATCCTACGAGCAGTACTTC.

This chain connects TRBV28 to TRBJ2-3, with a possible D match to TRBD2 (6 bases). Germline lookup yields CDR1 MDHEN and CDR2 SYDVKM. The V end lost 3 bases, the J end lost 2 bases, and 18 bases lay between the germline ends. The CDR3 length is 17 residues. Here the CDR3 reads CASSFLREAGHTDTQYF. The CDR3 DNA sequence: TGTGCCAGCAGTTTTTTGAGAGAAGCGGGCCACACAGATACGCAGTATTTT.

CDR3 loop: CASSPTGDPRIQPQHF. The CDR3 DNA follows: TGTGCCAGCAGCCCCACGGGGGACCCGAGGATTCAGCCCCAGCATTTT. The J gene is TRBJ1-5, the V gene TRBV5-5; perhaps TRBD1 as D (5 bases). Trimming pared 4 bases from V and 6 bases from J, leaving 20 bases between. Germline lookup yields CDR1 SGHKS and CDR2 YYEKEE (reference sequence). This CDR3 spans 16 amino acids.

The CDR3 DNA reads TGTGCCAGCAGTTTGGACCTCCGAGACGCTTTCTTT. Protein: CASSLDLRDAFF. The genes are TRBV6-6 and TRBJ1-1, with D uncertain. V was cut by 4 bases and J by 11 bases, with 14 bases left in between. The CDR3 extends over 12 amino acids. Germline V CDR1 and CDR2: MNHNY, SVGAGI (reference sequence).

The rearrangement uses TRBV4-1 and TRBJ1-1, with no clear D. This CDR3 comprises 16 residues. Trimming shortened V by 1 base and J by 4 bases, and 16 bases separated the two germline ends. Germline V gene data show CDR1 as MGHRA and CDR2 as YSYEKL. As DNA, the CDR3 is TGCGCCAGCAGCCAAGTATGGCGGGGTAGGGCCACTGAAGCTTTCTTT. Translated, it gives CASSQVWRGRATEAFF.

This clone was detected only once. The chain joins TRBV9 to TRBJ2-6, with TRBD1 matching over 9 bases. J gave up 3 bases and V 3 bases, and 19 bases lay outside the gene matches. The CDR3 runs to 21 residues. The germline V gene has CDR1 SGDLS and CDR2 YYNGEE. The chain's CDR3 is CASSGEQGAPIMGNGANVLTF. As DNA, the CDR3 is TGTGCCAGCAGCGGAGAACAGGGGGCGCCGATTATGGGAAATGGGGCCAACGTCCTGACTTTC. The complete variable domain, with remaining parts taken from reference TRBV9 and TRBJ2-6, reads DSGVTQTPKHLITATGQRVTLRCSPRSGDLSVYWYQQSLDQGLQFLIQYYNGEERAKGNILERFSAQQFPDLHSELNLSSLELGDSALYFCASSGEQGAPIMGNGANVLTFGAGSRLTVL.

The chain carries TRBV27 and TRBJ1-5, with D possibly being TRBD1 (6 bases). This CDR3 comprises 15 residues. V lost 5 bases, J lost 0 bases, and 11 bases lay in between. The germline CDR1 and CDR2 sequences are MNHEY and SMNVEV (reference sequence). CDR3 amino acids: CASSPHRVSNQPQHF. The CDR3, as DNA: TGTGCCAGCAGTCCCCACAGGGTTAGCAATCAGCCCCAGCATTTT.

V is TRBV5-1 and J is TRBJ2-3; the match to TRBD1 covers 8 bases. Germline V lookup: CDR1 SGHRS, CDR2 YFSETQ. The CDR3 is made up of 16 amino acids. The V segment lost 4 bases and the J segment 0 bases; nucleotides outside the gene matches: 7. The CDR3 region is CASSLDRGLSTDTQYF. CDR3 DNA sequence: TGCGCCAGCAGCCTCGACAGGGGTTTGAGCACAGATACGCAGTATTTT.

The J gene is TRBJ1-1, the V gene TRBV10-3; 12 bases agree with TRBD1. The CDR3 length is 16 residues. The V segment lost 4 bases and the J segment 8 bases; nucleotides outside the gene matches: 11. Germline V gene data show CDR1 as ENHRY and CDR2 as SYGVKD. The CDR3: CAISGGQGARVTEAFF. The CDR3 DNA sequence: TGTGCCATCAGTGGGGGACAGGGGGCGCGAGTAACCGAAGCTTTCTTT.

The chain is built from TRBV9 and TRBJ2-1; 9 bases fit TRBD2. The ends lost 0 bases at V and 5 bases at J; junction bases unmatched: 3. CDR1 and CDR2 (germline): SGDLS, YYNGEE. The CDR3 loop spans 15 amino acids. CDR3 loop: CASSVGGRANNEQFF. DNA of the CDR3: TGTGCCAGCAGCGTAGGCGGGAGGGCCAACAATGAGCAGTTCTTC.

V gene TRBV9 combines with J gene TRBJ2-5; the D is unclear. The V gene lost 0 bases and the J gene lost 7 bases, with 13 bases spanning the gap. CDR1 and CDR2 (germline): SGDLS, YYNGEE. CDR3 length: 14 residues. The CDR3 nucleotides are TGTGCCAGCAGCGTAGACCCCCAATCTAGGACCCAGTACTTC. This gives the protein CASSVDPQSRTQYF.

The chain joins TRBV3-1 (or the pseudogene TRBV3-2) to TRBJ1-6; weak D call: TRBD1 (5 bases). Looked up from germline, CDR1 is LGHDT and CDR2 is YNNKEL (reference sequence). This CDR3 contains 14 residues. Trimming cost V 2 bases and J 10 bases, with 12 bases left between them. In DNA form, the CDR3 reads TGTGCCAGCAGCCAACAGGGCTTCCTATCACCCCTCCACTTT. Protein sequence: CASSQQGFLSPLHF.

The chain combines TRBV3-1 (or the pseudogene TRBV3-2) with TRBJ2-4; D is undetermined. The germline V gene has CDR1 LGHDT and CDR2 YNNKEL (reference sequence). The CDR3 covers 12 residues. Trimming cost V 3 bases and J 7 bases, with 7 bases left between them. The CDR3 bases are TGTGCCAGCAGCCAGAGCTACAACATTCAGTACTTC. Translation: CASSQSYNIQYF.

The rearrangement joins TRBV19 to TRBJ2-1; the match to TRBD2 covers 7 bases. The CDR3 is made up of 16 amino acids. From germline, CDR1 is LNHDA and CDR2 SQIVND (reference sequence). V shed 4 bases, J shed 2 bases, and the junction held 8 bases outside the gene matches. Here the CDR3 DNA reads TGTGCCAGTAGTAGGGTCGGCGGGAGCCCCTACAATGAGCAGTTCTTC. Translating gives CASSRVGGSPYNEQFF.

The V and J genes are TRBV7-2 and TRBJ2-2, with 8 nucleotides matching TRBD2. V was pared by 7 bases and J by 8 bases, with 18 bases of the junction left unmatched. CDR3 length: 17 residues. The germline V gene has CDR1 SGHTA and CDR2 FQGNSA. The CDR3 bases are TGTGCCAGCATTCAATTGTCCGGGAGGGCCTTTTATGGGGAGCTGTTTTTT. Protein: CASIQLSGRAFYGELFF.

This chain joins TRBV6-5 and TRBJ1-6; D call uncertain. CDR1 and CDR2 (germline): MNHEY, SVGAGI. This CDR3 contains 14 residues. V lost 6 bases and J 7 bases, leaving 13 bases between the germline ends. The DNA of the CDR3 is TGTGCCAGCAGCGTGGAACCTGGAAATTCACCCCTCCACTTT. It yields the protein CASSVEPGNSPLHF.

The chain employs TRBV30 and TRBJ2-1; D might be TRBD2 (5 bases). Per germline, CDR1 GTSNPN and CDR2 SVGIG (reference sequence). The CDR3 totals 14 residues. The CDR3 spells CAGEGSPHYNEQFF. CDR3 nucleotide sequence: TGTGCGGGAGAGGGATCTCCTCACTACAATGAGCAGTTCTTC.

This chain uses TRBV10-1 with TRBJ1-5; TRBD1 might be the D (6 bases). In germline, CDR1 is WNHNN, CDR2 SYGVQD (reference sequence). The CDR3 has 13 residues. The ends were cut back, 3 bases at V and 5 bases at J, with 8 bases in the middle. The DNA for the CDR3 is TGCGCCAGCAGTGACAGGGGCGATCAGCCCCAGCATTTT. Protein sequence: CASSDRGDQPQHF.

The V call is TRBV5-4, the J call TRBJ2-7; the D call may be TRBD1 or TRBD2 (5 bases each). The CDR3 runs to 14 residues. Trimming removed 7 bases at V and 2 bases at J, with 16 bases between. Per the germline V gene, CDR1 is SGHNT and CDR2 is YYREEE (reference sequence). CDR3 residues: CASGSGTGPYEQYF. CDR3 nucleotides: TGTGCCAGCGGATCCGGGACCGGACCCTACGAGCAGTACTTC.